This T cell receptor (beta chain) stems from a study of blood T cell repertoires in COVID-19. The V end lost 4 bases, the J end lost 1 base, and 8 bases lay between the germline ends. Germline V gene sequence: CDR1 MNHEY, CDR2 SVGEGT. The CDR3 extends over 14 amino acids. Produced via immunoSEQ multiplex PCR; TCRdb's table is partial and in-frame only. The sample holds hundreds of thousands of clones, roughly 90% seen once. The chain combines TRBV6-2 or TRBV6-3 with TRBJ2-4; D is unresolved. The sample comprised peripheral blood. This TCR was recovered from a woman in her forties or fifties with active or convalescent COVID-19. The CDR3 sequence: CASSSWHAKNIQYF. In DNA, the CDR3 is TGTGCCAGCAGTTCGTGGCACGCCAAAAACATTCAGTACTTC.